This T cell receptor (beta chain) comes out of a study of beta chain features in type 1 diabetes. The wider study: Age, gender and cell yields were similar between patients and healthy donors.

Sorting produced populations that all topped 95% purity. A note on this clone: The antigen is not known.

Isolated RNA was reverse transcribed in full, so expressed TCRB transcripts were sequenced. The table came from immunoSEQ multiplex PCR; TCRdb's copy has only in-frame clones and leaves some out. Here the sample spans over 25,000 clones, roughly three fifths being singletons. Study conclusions and caveats: Moderate yet significant TCRB CDR3 shortening was seen in Type 1 diabetes patients in all four CD4+ subsets. Healthy donors had naive, central memory and Treg TCRB repertoires that appeared less similar than those seen among patients. Any HLA-type effect on TCRB rearrangement remained unresolved here.

Sequences were obtained from Tregs from blood. This clonotype originated in a young woman with type 1 diabetes.

CDR3 in amino acids: CASTLAGGYNEQFF. CDR3 nucleotides: TGCGCCAGCACCCTAGCGGGAGGGTACAATGAGCAGTTCTTC. The chain couples TRBV10-2 to TRBJ2-1, with TRBD2 matching 12 bases. This CDR3 is 14 amino acids long. CDR1 and CDR2 (germline): WSHSY, SAAADI. Germline trimming cut 7 bases from V and 4 bases from J; bases unmatched to any gene: 2.